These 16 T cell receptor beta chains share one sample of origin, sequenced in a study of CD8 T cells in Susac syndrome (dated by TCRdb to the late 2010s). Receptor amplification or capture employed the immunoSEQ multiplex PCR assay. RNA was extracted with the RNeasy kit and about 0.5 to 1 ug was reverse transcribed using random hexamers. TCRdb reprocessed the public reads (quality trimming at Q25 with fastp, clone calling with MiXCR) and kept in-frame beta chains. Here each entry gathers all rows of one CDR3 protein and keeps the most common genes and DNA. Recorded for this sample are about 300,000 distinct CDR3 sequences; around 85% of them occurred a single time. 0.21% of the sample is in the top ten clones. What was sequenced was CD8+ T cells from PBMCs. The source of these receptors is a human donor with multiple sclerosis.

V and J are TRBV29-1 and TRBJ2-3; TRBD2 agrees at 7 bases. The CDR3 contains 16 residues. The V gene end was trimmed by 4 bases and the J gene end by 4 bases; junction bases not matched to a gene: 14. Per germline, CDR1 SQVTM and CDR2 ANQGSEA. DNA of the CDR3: TGCAGCGTTGGCAGGGCGGGAGTCGTTAGTCCAGATACGCAGTATTTT. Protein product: CSVGRAGVVSPDTQYF.

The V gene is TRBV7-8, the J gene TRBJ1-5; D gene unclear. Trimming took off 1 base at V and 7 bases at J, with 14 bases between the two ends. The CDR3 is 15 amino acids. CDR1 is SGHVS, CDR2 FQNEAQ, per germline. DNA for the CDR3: TGTGCCAGCAGCTTAGACTCAACCTGGGGACAGCCCCAGCATTTT. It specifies CASSLDSTWGQPQHF.

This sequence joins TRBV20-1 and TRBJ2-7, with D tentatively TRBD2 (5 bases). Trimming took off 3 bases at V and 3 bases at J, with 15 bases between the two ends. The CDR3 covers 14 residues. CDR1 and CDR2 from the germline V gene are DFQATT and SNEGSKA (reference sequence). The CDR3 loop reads CSARDLTGFYEQYF. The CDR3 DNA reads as TGCAGTGCTAGGGACTTAACGGGATTCTACGAGCAGTACTTC.

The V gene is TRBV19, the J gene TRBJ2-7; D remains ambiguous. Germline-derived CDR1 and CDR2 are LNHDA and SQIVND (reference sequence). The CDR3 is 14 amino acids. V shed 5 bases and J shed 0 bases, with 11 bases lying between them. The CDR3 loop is CASSRPESSYEQYF. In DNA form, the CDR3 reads TGTGCCAGTAGTCGCCCCGAGAGCTCCTACGAGCAGTACTTC.

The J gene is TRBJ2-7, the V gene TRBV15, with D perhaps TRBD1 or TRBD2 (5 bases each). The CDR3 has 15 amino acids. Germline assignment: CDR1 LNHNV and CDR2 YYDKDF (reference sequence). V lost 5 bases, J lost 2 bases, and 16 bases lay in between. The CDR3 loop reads CATSVNTGPTYEQYF. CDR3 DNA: TGTGCCACCAGCGTAAATACGGGACCCACCTACGAGCAGTACTTC.

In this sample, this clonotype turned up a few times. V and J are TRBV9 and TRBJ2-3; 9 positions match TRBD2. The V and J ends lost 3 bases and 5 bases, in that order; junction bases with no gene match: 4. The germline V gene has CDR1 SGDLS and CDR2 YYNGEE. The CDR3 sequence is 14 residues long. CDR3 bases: TGTGCCAGCAGCGCTAGCGGGAAGTTAGATACGCAGTATTTT. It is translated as CASSASGKLDTQYF.

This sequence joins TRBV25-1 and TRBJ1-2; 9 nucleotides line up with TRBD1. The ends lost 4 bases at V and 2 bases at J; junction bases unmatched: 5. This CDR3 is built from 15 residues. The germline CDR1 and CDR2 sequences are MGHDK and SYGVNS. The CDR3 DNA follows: TGTGCCAGCAGTGCGGTGGGACAGGGAAACTATGGCTACACCTTC. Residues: CASSAVGQGNYGYTF.

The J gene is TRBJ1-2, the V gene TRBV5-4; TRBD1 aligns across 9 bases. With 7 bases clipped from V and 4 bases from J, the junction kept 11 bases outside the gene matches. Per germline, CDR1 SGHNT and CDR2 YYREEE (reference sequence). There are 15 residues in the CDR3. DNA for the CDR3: TGTGCCAGCCAAAACGCGGGACAGGGTATCTATGGCTACACCTTC. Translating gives CASQNAGQGIYGYTF.

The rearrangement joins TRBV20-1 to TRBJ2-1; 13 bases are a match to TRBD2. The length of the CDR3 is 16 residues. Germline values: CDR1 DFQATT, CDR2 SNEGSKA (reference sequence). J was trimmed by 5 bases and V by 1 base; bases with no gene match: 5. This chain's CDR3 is CSARGTSGRSDNEQFF. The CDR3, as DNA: TGCAGTGCTAGAGGGACTAGCGGGAGATCCGACAATGAGCAGTTCTTC.

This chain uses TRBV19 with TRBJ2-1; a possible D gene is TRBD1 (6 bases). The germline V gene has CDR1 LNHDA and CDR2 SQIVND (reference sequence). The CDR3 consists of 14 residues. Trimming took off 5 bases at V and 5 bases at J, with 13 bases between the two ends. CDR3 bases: TGTGCCAGTAGTCCCAGGGGATCAAACAATGAGCAGTTCTTC. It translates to CASSPRGSNNEQFF.

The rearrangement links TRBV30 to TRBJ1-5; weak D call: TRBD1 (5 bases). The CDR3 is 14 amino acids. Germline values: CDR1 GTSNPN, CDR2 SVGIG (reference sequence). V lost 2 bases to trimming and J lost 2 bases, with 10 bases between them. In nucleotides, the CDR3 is TGTGCCTGGAGTAACGGGGGGGGCAATCAGCCCCAGCATTTT. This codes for CAWSNGGGNQPQHF.

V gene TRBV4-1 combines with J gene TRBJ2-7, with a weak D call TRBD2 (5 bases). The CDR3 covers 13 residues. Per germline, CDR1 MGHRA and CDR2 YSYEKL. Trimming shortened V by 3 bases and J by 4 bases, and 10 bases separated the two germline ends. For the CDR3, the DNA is TGCGCCAGCAGCCAGAGGGTAATGTACGAGCAGTACTTC. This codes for CASSQRVMYEQYF.

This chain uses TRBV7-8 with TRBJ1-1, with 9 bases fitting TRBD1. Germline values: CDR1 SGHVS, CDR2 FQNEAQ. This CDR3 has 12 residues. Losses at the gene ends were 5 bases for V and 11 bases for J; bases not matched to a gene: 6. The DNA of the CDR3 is TGTGCCAGCAGCCGGACAGGGGAAGCCGCTTTCTTT. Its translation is CASSRTGEAAFF.

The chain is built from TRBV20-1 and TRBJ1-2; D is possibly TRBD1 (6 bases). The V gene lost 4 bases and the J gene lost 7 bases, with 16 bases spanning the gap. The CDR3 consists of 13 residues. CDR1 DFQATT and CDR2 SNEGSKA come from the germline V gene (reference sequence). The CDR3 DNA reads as TGCAGTGCTATAGACCGGGGGCTCGGTGGCTACACCTTC. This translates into CSAIDRGLGGYTF.

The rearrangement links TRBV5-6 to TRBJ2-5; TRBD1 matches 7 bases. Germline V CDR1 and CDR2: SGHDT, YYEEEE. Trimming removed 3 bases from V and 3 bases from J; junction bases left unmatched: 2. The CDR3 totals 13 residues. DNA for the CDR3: TGTGCCAGCAGCTGGACAGGAGAAGAGACCCAGTACTTC. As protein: CASSWTGEETQYF.

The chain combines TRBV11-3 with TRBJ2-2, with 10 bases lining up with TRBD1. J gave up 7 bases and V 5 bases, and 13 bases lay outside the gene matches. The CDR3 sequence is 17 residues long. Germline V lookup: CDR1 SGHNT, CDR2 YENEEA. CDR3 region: CASSPSVGTGVGGELFF. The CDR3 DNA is TGTGCCAGCAGCCCCTCAGTAGGGACAGGGGTTGGCGGGGAGCTGTTTTTT.